This T cell receptor (beta chain) was identified during a study of shared clonotypes between healthy human individuals. Background on the study: Three men and a couple of women, aged 18 to 49, were donors. Study-level findings and limits: The study sampled only blood, and tissue repertoires likely differ. Among four donors, roughly 5% of naive CD4 clonotypes were found in common.

In this sample, this clone turned up once. Its antigen remains unidentified. TCRdb's copy holds only in-frame clones and misses some; the assay was immunoSEQ multiplex PCR. The table includes 100,000 to 130,000 clones, over 65% detected once. Germline CDR1 reads MNHNY; CDR2 reads SVGAGI (reference sequence). The CDR3 consists of 14 residues. V was clipped by 4 bases and J by 2 bases, with 12 bases between them. The receptor was isolated from a woman younger than 45 in good health. The chain employs TRBV6-6 and TRBJ2-7; D not certain. The sample consisted of memory CD8+ T cells sorted from blood. As to subset: CD45RO+ cells pooled with CCR7-negative TemRA cells. The CDR3 spells CASSSVTRTYEQYF. The DNA of the CDR3 is TGTGCCAGCAGTTCCGTGACAAGAACCTACGAGCAGTACTTC.